These 19 T cell receptor beta chains share one sample of origin, sequenced in a study of long-term antiretroviral therapy in people with HIV. Version v3.0 of the immunoSEQ assay was performed at survey level. TCRdb's copy holds only in-frame clones and misses some; the assay was immunoSEQ multiplex PCR. The profile shows roughly 20,000 clones, roughly 85% of them singletons. Sample: unsorted PBMCs, taken 4.1 years after starting antiretroviral therapy. The receptors come from a woman between 35 and 50 years old with HIV.

The chain joins TRBV15 to TRBJ2-2; possible D gene TRBD1, 6 bases. The CDR3 consists of 14 residues. Trimming stripped 5 bases from V and 4 bases from J, with 11 bases between. In germline, CDR1 is LNHNV, CDR2 YYDKDF (reference sequence). The CDR3 DNA reads TGTGCCACCAGCGGACAGAAGACCACCGGGGAGCTGTTTTTT. Translating it yields CATSGQKTTGELFF.

The CDR3 loop reads CASSFVTGGPTEAFF. CDR3 bases: TGTGCCAGCAGCTTTGTTACAGGGGGTCCCACTGAAGCTTTCTTT. V is TRBV11-1 and J is TRBJ1-1, with TRBD1 matching over 8 bases. Per germline, CDR1 SGHAT and CDR2 FQDESV (reference sequence). This CDR3 comprises 15 residues. V lost 3 bases, J lost 4 bases, and 7 bases stayed unmatched. Drawing the rest from reference TRBV11-1 and TRBJ1-1, the complete variable domain is EAEVAQSPRYKITEKSQAVAFWCDPISGHATLYWYRQILGQGPELLVQFQDESVVDDSQLPKDRFSAERLKGVDSTLKIQPAELGDSAMYLCASSFVTGGPTEAFFGQGTRLTVV.

The gene calls are TRBV29-1 and TRBJ2-5; D unresolved. Germline-derived CDR1 and CDR2 are SQVTM and ANQGSEA. This CDR3 comprises 13 residues. The V and J ends lost 3 bases and 4 bases respectively, with 12 bases between them. This CDR3 is CSVDFWRGETQYF. In nucleotides, the CDR3 is TGCAGCGTTGACTTCTGGCGCGGAGAGACCCAGTACTTC.

This chain uses TRBV6-1 with TRBJ1-1; D is ambiguous. The length of the CDR3 is 15 residues. Trimming left V 2 bases short and J 0 bases short, with 10 bases between. Germline lookup yields CDR1 MNHNS and CDR2 SASEGT. DNA of the CDR3: TGTGCCAGCAGTGAACCGATAGCCATGAACACTGAAGCTTTCTTT. Protein: CASSEPIAMNTEAFF.

The chain recombines TRBV7-6 with TRBJ1-1, with D hard to call. The ends were cut back, 2 bases at V and 4 bases at J, with 11 bases in the middle. The germline gives CDR1 SGHVS, CDR2 FNYEAQ. This CDR3 spans 14 amino acids. The CDR3 nucleotides read TGTGCCAGCAGCTTAAATAGGGCAGGCACTGAAGCTTTCTTT. This gives the protein CASSLNRAGTEAFF.

This clone was observed a single time. Other DNA sequences within the sample encode an identical CDR3. The CDR3, as DNA: TGTGCCAGCAGCCCCCTCGGTGACTATGGCTACACCTTC. Encoded protein: CASSPLGDYGYTF. This chain uses TRBV7-9 with TRBJ1-2; D is uncertain. The CDR3 spans 13 residues. Germline V gene sequence: CDR1 SEHNR, CDR2 FQNEAQ (reference sequence). The V end lost 5 bases, the J end lost 3 bases, and 10 bases lay between the germline ends.

The chain has TRBV5-1 and TRBJ2-7; perhaps TRBD2 as D (5 bases). The CDR3 spans 14 residues. Per germline, CDR1 SGHRS and CDR2 YFSETQ. The V end lost 2 bases, the J end lost 3 bases, and 12 bases lay between the germline ends. The CDR3 sequence: CASSFGGSLYEQYF. CDR3 bases: TGCGCCAGCAGCTTCGGTGGGAGCCTCTACGAGCAGTACTTC.

This clone is a singleton in its sample. V is TRBV5-5 and J is TRBJ2-2, with 9 bases aligning to TRBD2. Losses at the gene ends were 4 bases for V and 1 base for J; bases not matched to a gene: 5. CDR1 and CDR2 from the germline V gene are SGHKS and YYEKEE (reference sequence). The CDR3 length is 16 residues. CDR3 region: CASSIFSGGNTGELFF. The CDR3 DNA reads TGTGCCAGCAGCATCTTTAGCGGGGGGAACACCGGGGAGCTGTTTTTT. Drawing the rest from reference TRBV5-5 and TRBJ2-2, the complete variable domain is DAGVTQSPTHLIKTRGQQVTLRCSPISGHKSVSWYQQVLGQGPQFIFQYYEKEERGRGNFPDRFSARQFPNYSSELNVNALLLGDSALYLCASSIFSGGNTGELFFGEGSRLTVL.

This chain connects TRBV2 to TRBJ2-1, with D possibly TRBD1 on 5 matching bases. The length of the CDR3 is 13 residues. The germline V gene encodes CDR1 SNHLY and CDR2 FYNNEI. CDR3 amino acids: CVSVWGQYNEQFF. CDR3 DNA sequence: TGTGTCTCCGTTTGGGGCCAGTACAATGAGCAGTTCTTC.

This clone was recorded a few times. The CDR3, as DNA: TGTGCCAGCAGTTATTCATGGAATCAGCCCCAGCATTTT. It yields the protein CASSYSWNQPQHF. This rearrangement joins TRBV6-5 to TRBJ1-5; D call uncertain. CDR1 is MNHEY and CDR2 is SVGAGI in the germline V gene. The V end lost 3 bases, the J end lost 4 bases, and 7 bases lay between the germline ends. This CDR3 is 13 amino acids long.

V gene TRBV5-5 combines with J gene TRBJ1-1, with D perhaps matching TRBD1 (5 bases). This CDR3 comprises 13 residues. V was cut by 4 bases and J by 3 bases, with 10 bases left in between. The V gene's germline CDR1 is SGHKS and CDR2 YYEKEE (reference sequence). CDR3 sequence reads: CASSPRQHTEAFF. The CDR3 DNA follows: TGTGCCAGCAGCCCCAGACAGCACACTGAAGCTTTCTTT.

This sequence joins TRBV5-1 and TRBJ2-1, with D perhaps matching TRBD2 (5 bases). Trimming cost V 0 bases and J 7 bases, with 11 bases left between them. Germline CDR1 is SGHRS and CDR2 is YFSETQ. This CDR3 has 14 residues. This CDR3 reads CASSLVLEGNEQFF. CDR3 nucleotide sequence: TGCGCCAGCAGCTTGGTGTTAGAGGGAAATGAGCAGTTCTTC.

This clone has just one count. V is TRBV7-9 and J is TRBJ1-2; TRBD1 might be the D (5 bases). The CDR3 is 13 amino acids. Trimming cost V 0 bases and J 6 bases, with 8 bases left between them. Germline V gene lookup returns CDR1 SEHNR and CDR2 FQNEAQ (reference sequence). The CDR3 DNA reads TGTGCCAGCAGCTTAGCCGGGGGAAATGGCTACACCTTC. Protein: CASSLAGGNGYTF.

V usage is TRBV9 and J usage is TRBJ1-1, with TRBD1 matching over 10 bases. The CDR3 length is 15 residues. V was pared by 4 bases and J by 5 bases, with 8 bases of the junction left unmatched. From germline, CDR1 is SGDLS and CDR2 YYNGEE. The CDR3 spells CASSPRTGGGTEAFF. The CDR3 DNA reads as TGTGCCAGCAGCCCGAGGACAGGGGGGGGAACTGAAGCTTTCTTT.

The chain employs TRBV29-1 and TRBJ1-1; the D gene is possibly TRBD1 (5 bases). CDR1 is SQVTM and CDR2 is ANQGSEA in the germline V gene. V lost 7 bases and J 4 bases, leaving 16 bases between the germline ends. The CDR3 runs 13 residues. CDR3 DNA sequence: TGCAGCGGGTCGCGGGGGAGGGGCACTGAAGCTTTCTTT. As protein: CSGSRGRGTEAFF.

The chain recombines TRBV30 with TRBJ1-4; D not resolved. Germline assignment: CDR1 GTSNPN and CDR2 SVGIG (reference sequence). Trimming took off 8 bases at V and 3 bases at J, with 7 bases between the two ends. The CDR3 runs 11 residues. The CDR3 spells CAGDSNEKLFF. DNA of the CDR3: TGTGCCGGAGACTCTAATGAAAAACTGTTTTTT.

The J gene is TRBJ2-7, the V gene TRBV2; D perhaps matches TRBD1 (6 bases). CDR3 length equals 14 residues. Germline CDR1 is SNHLY and CDR2 is FYNNEI. The germline V and J ends were trimmed by 3 bases and 3 bases, with 12 bases remaining between them. The CDR3 reads CASSEWDTHYEQYF. In DNA form, the CDR3 reads TGTGCCAGCAGTGAGTGGGACACACACTACGAGCAGTACTTC.

V usage is TRBV5-1 and J usage is TRBJ2-7; 10 nucleotides align to TRBD1. The germline V gene encodes CDR1 SGHRS and CDR2 YFSETQ. V shed 4 bases, J shed 5 bases, and the junction held 9 bases outside the gene matches. The CDR3 is 15 residues long. The DNA for the CDR3 is TGCGCCAGCAGCGAAAACCGGGACAGGGGCCACGAGCAGTACTTC. Translation gives CASSENRDRGHEQYF.

The chain is built from TRBV6-4 and TRBJ2-3; 9 bases are shared with TRBD1. CDR1 is MRHNA and CDR2 is SNTAGT in the germline V gene. V lost 3 bases and J lost 6; bases outside the gene matches: 1. The length of the CDR3 is 13 residues. The CDR3 nucleotides read TGTGCCAGCAGTGAACAGGGGGCGGATACGCAGTATTTT. Its protein product is CASSEQGADTQYF.